The 32 T cell receptor beta chains given below trace back to one sample, sequenced in a study of human T cells and chemical hapten exposure (dated by TCRdb to about 2021). Libraries were made using RACE. Sequencing took place on a NextSeq 500. The public sequencing data were trimmed at Q25 with fastp and processed into clonotypes with MiXCR by TCRdb, which kept only in-frame beta chains. Every CDR3 protein is listed once, alongside the most common genes and DNA of its rows. The sample table contains some 380,000 distinct CDR3 sequences; only one count was recorded for roughly 4.8% of them. The top ten clonotypes cover 2% to 2.5% of the sample. Reading the label with the study, this specimen's time point is: patch test 1, 2 weeks after DPC sensitization. Taken with the paper, the label for treatment or condition translates to: therapeutic diphenylcyclopropenone sensitization with weekly scalp DPC.

The specimen comprised whole blood, sampled in connection with sensitization to the hapten diphenylcyclopropenone (DPC). These receptors all come from a woman aged 45 to 65 with alopecia areata. Some clones in this sample may be carry-over from other donors' samples.

This clonotype was found a few times. The V gene is TRBV11-2, the J gene TRBJ2-4, with D perhaps matching TRBD1 or TRBD2 (5 bases each). Per the germline V gene, CDR1 is SGHAT and CDR2 is FQNNGV. The V end lost 0 bases, the J end lost 0 bases, and 9 bases lay between the germline ends. The CDR3 is 16 residues long. CDR3: CASSLDGGLAKNIQYF. The CDR3 DNA is TGTGCCAGCAGCTTAGATGGGGGTCTAGCCAAAAACATTCAGTACTTC.

The rearrangement uses TRBV20-1 and TRBJ2-7; 7 nucleotides match TRBD1. V lost 3 bases and J lost 0; bases outside the gene matches: 8. The CDR3 runs to 15 residues. The germline V gene has CDR1 DFQATT and CDR2 SNEGSKA (reference sequence). The CDR3 region has the DNA TGCAGTGCTAGTCCCCAGACAGGGAGCTCCTACGAGCAGTACTTC. This gives the protein CSASPQTGSSYEQYF.

This clonotype appeared many times. This chain connects TRBV28 to TRBJ2-7; either TRBD1 or TRBD2 may fit D (5 bases each). The CDR3 totals 15 residues. Germline values: CDR1 MDHEN, CDR2 SYDVKM. The V gene lost 3 bases and the J gene lost 0 bases, with 12 bases spanning the gap. DNA for the CDR3: TGTGCCAGCAGTTTTAGGGGCGGGTCCTCCTACGAGCAGTACTTC. Translated, it gives CASSFRGGSSYEQYF.

The chain recombines TRBV19 with TRBJ1-4; D is ambiguous. CDR1 LNHDA and CDR2 SQIVND come from the germline V gene (reference sequence). The CDR3 covers 13 residues. V was clipped by 2 bases and J by 7 bases, with 8 bases between them. The CDR3 coding sequence is TGTGCCAGTAGTATATCCGTGAGTGAAAAACTGTTTTTT. As protein: CASSISVSEKLFF.

A few counts support this clonotype. The chain has TRBV7-2 and TRBJ2-5; possible D gene TRBD2, 6 bases. Germline-derived CDR1 and CDR2 are SGHTA and FQGNSA. With 5 bases removed from V and 5 bases from J, the gap between germline ends came to 21 bases. The CDR3 runs 16 residues. The CDR3 region is CASSLIGTGVLETQYF. The DNA of the CDR3 is TGTGCCAGCAGCCTAATCGGGACTGGGGTTTTGGAGACCCAGTACTTC.

This clonotype occurred many times. The chain is built from TRBV10-1 and TRBJ2-4; D is unresolved. The CDR3 contains 14 residues. Germline V gene sequence: CDR1 WNHNN, CDR2 SYGVQD (reference sequence). The V gene lost 9 bases and the J gene lost 0 bases, with 12 bases spanning the gap. The DNA of the CDR3 is TGCGCCAGTTTCAGTACAATAGCCAAAAACATTCAGTACTTC. Translation: CASFSTIAKNIQYF.

This clonotype occurred many times. The chain joins TRBV6-5 to TRBJ1-4; unclear D gene. This CDR3 comprises 14 residues. The ends were cut back, 5 bases at V and 4 bases at J, with 11 bases in the middle. Per germline, CDR1 MNHEY and CDR2 SVGAGI. Here the CDR3 reads CASSRTANNEKLFF. CDR3 DNA: TGTGCCAGCAGTCGGACGGCGAATAATGAAAAACTGTTTTTT.

This clonotype showed up many times. The chain combines TRBV12-3 or TRBV12-4 with TRBJ2-1, with 8 bases aligning to TRBD1. V shed 5 bases, J shed 9 bases, and the junction held 3 bases outside the gene matches. The CDR3 sequence is 12 residues long. The CDR3 nucleotides read TGTGCCAGCAGTGACGGACAGGGTGAGCAGTTCTTC. This codes for CASSDGQGEQFF.

This clonotype was found many times. The rearrangement uses TRBV14 and TRBJ1-6; no definite D call. The CDR3 loop spans 15 amino acids. CDR1 and CDR2 from the germline V gene are SGHDN and FVKESK. The ends were cut back, 0 bases at V and 2 bases at J, with 5 bases in the middle. In DNA form, the CDR3 reads TGTGCCAGCAGCCAAGATTGGCCCTATAATTCACCCCTCCACTTT. This gives the protein CASSQDWPYNSPLHF.

This clonotype was seen a few times. The V gene is TRBV10-3, the J gene TRBJ2-3; a weak D match, TRBD2 (6 bases). The germline gives CDR1 ENHRY, CDR2 SYGVKD. Trimming shortened V by 6 bases and J by 4 bases, and 11 bases separated the two germline ends. This CDR3 contains 13 residues. Here the CDR3 DNA reads TGTGCCATCAGGGGGACTGCGCCAGATACGCAGTATTTT. Protein: CAIRGTAPDTQYF.

In its sample, this clonotype was seen many times. The rearrangement joins TRBV3-1 to TRBJ2-3; a weak D match, TRBD2 (6 bases). Germline V gives CDR1 LGHDT, CDR2 YNNKEL (reference sequence). This CDR3 has 14 amino acids. The V end was cut by 3 bases, the J end by 5 bases, with 12 bases between. The CDR3 loop reads CASSQFSAGDTQYF. CDR3 nucleotide sequence: TGTGCCAGCAGCCAGTTTTCAGCGGGAGATACGCAGTATTTT.

The gene calls are TRBV20-1 and TRBJ2-1, with 10 positions matching TRBD2. The V gene end was trimmed by 3 bases and the J gene end by 0 bases; junction bases not matched to a gene: 5. The CDR3 has 16 residues. Germline V gene sequence: CDR1 DFQATT, CDR2 SNEGSKA (reference sequence). CDR3 in amino acids: CSARGLAYSSYNEQFF. The DNA of the CDR3 is TGCAGTGCTAGGGGACTAGCGTACAGCTCCTACAATGAGCAGTTCTTC.

This clonotype has more than one count but fewer than ten. J is TRBJ2-3 and V is TRBV20-1; D is possibly TRBD2 (6 bases). The CDR3 spans 12 residues. V gave up 7 bases and J gave up 4 bases, with 12 bases separating them. Germline V gene sequence: CDR1 DFQATT, CDR2 SNEGSKA (reference sequence). This CDR3 is CSERRDPDTQYF. The CDR3 DNA is TGCAGTGAAAGGCGGGACCCAGATACGCAGTATTTT.

This clonotype appeared a few times. The V gene is TRBV5-1, the J gene TRBJ1-2; 10 bases agree with TRBD1. The junction had 0 bases not matched to a gene; V was cut back by 3 bases and J by 1 base. CDR3 size: 14 residues. The germline gives CDR1 SGHRS, CDR2 YFSETQ. CDR3 nucleotide sequence: TGCGCCAGCAGCTGGACAGGGGGTAACTATGGCTACACCTTC. Its translation: CASSWTGGNYGYTF.

This clonotype came up many times. The rearrangement joins TRBV7-2 to TRBJ1-5; 8 nucleotides match TRBD1. V dropped 2 bases and J dropped 4; count of bases not matched to a gene: 4. The CDR3 has 15 amino acids. Germline V gene sequence: CDR1 SGHTA, CDR2 FQGNSA. CDR3 DNA: TGTGCCAGCAGCTTAAAGGGACAGGTGAATCAGCCCCAGCATTTT. Translating gives CASSLKGQVNQPQHF.

Ten or more counts support this clonotype. The chain joins TRBV3-1 to TRBJ2-7, with a tentative D call TRBD2 (6 bases). The CDR3 loop spans 15 amino acids. The germline V gene has CDR1 LGHDT and CDR2 YNNKEL (reference sequence). V was trimmed by 4 bases and J by 4 bases, leaving 17 bases between them. DNA of the CDR3: TGTGCCAGCAGCCCCTCCCCTCCGGGGGTATACGAGCAGTACTTC. Translating gives CASSPSPPGVYEQYF.

There are a few counts of this clonotype. The chain carries TRBV2 and TRBJ1-4; TRBD1 matches 9 bases. The germline V gene encodes CDR1 SNHLY and CDR2 FYNNEI. With 4 bases clipped from V and 7 bases from J, the junction kept 7 bases outside the gene matches. This CDR3 region has 15 residues. In nucleotides, the CDR3 is TGTGCCAGCAGTGTGGACAGGGGAGCTTTTGAAAAACTGTTTTTT. This gives the protein CASSVDRGAFEKLFF.

V usage is TRBV20-1 and J usage is TRBJ2-1; D is ambiguous. Trimming removed 6 bases from V and 0 bases from J, with 15 bases in between. Germline values: CDR1 DFQATT, CDR2 SNEGSKA (reference sequence). The CDR3 covers 15 residues. The CDR3 spells CSATHSASSYNEQFF. DNA for the CDR3: TGCAGTGCCACCCACTCGGCAAGCTCCTACAATGAGCAGTTCTTC.

The sample holds many counts of this clonotype. This sequence joins TRBV29-1 and TRBJ1-2, with a possible D match to TRBD1 (6 bases). The CDR3 consists of 12 residues. Germline V gene lookup returns CDR1 SQVTM and CDR2 ANQGSEA. Between the trimmed V and J ends, which lost 5 bases and 8 bases, there was a span of 15 bases. CDR3 in amino acids: CSVPTGLGGYTF. The CDR3 nucleotides read TGCAGCGTTCCGACAGGTCTCGGGGGCTACACCTTC.

V gene TRBV12-3 or TRBV12-4 combines with J gene TRBJ2-3, with TRBD2 identical over 12 bases. V shed 7 bases and J 6 bases; nucleotides not matched to a gene: 14. This CDR3 region has 17 residues. The CDR3 region is CASTYQTSGGLRDTQYF. For the CDR3, the DNA is TGTGCCAGCACCTACCAGACTAGCGGGGGACTTCGGGATACGCAGTATTTT.

This clonotype showed up just a few times. The CDR3 is CAIAEGYGYTF. For the CDR3, the DNA is TGTGCCATCGCTGAGGGCTATGGCTACACCTTC. This sequence joins TRBV10-3 and TRBJ1-2; D unresolved. The CDR3 consists of 11 residues. In germline, CDR1 is ENHRY, CDR2 SYGVKD. V gave up 8 bases and J gave up 4 bases, with 8 bases separating them.

The V call is TRBV7-2, the J call TRBJ1-6, with D possibly being TRBD1 (6 bases). CDR3 size: 15 residues. CDR1 SGHTA and CDR2 FQGNSA come from the germline V gene. The V and J ends lost 5 bases and 5 bases respectively, with 13 bases between them. DNA for the CDR3: TGTGCCAGCAGCGCCGGGACAAATCATAATTCACCCCTCCACTTT. Its translation: CASSAGTNHNSPLHF.

This clonotype was observed a few times. The chain is built from TRBV9 and TRBJ2-1, with TRBD1 matching 8 bases. From germline, CDR1 is SGDLS and CDR2 YYNGEE. V dropped 1 base and J dropped 8; count of bases not matched to a gene: 8. The CDR3 runs to 15 residues. CDR3 region: CASSVQGALDDEQFF. The DNA of the CDR3 is TGTGCCAGCAGCGTACAGGGGGCTTTGGACGATGAGCAGTTCTTC.

This clonotype has at least ten counts. The chain combines TRBV4-3 with TRBJ1-4; 7 bases fit TRBD1. The length of the CDR3 is 15 residues. From germline, CDR1 is LGHNA and CDR2 YSLEER. Trimming cost V 0 bases and J 3 bases; bases outside gene matches: 1. The CDR3 sequence: CASSQEGTANEKLFF. For the CDR3, the DNA is TGCGCCAGCAGCCAAGAAGGGACAGCTAATGAAAAACTGTTTTTT.

This clonotype was detected many times. The chain has TRBV7-6 and TRBJ1-1; D unclear. V was cut by 0 bases and J by 1 base, with 3 bases left in between. Germline V gene lookup returns CDR1 SGHVS and CDR2 FNYEAQ. This CDR3 is 13 amino acids long. The CDR3 DNA reads as TGTGCCAGCAGCTTAGCCACGAACACTGAAGCTTTCTTT. Translation gives CASSLATNTEAFF.

The V and J genes are TRBV4-3 and TRBJ1-1, with D perhaps TRBD1 (5 bases). The V end lost 5 bases, the J end lost 4 bases, and 14 bases lay between the germline ends. The CDR3 sequence is 14 residues long. The V gene's germline CDR1 is LGHNA and CDR2 YSLEER. In DNA, the CDR3 is TGCGCCAGCAGCTATTTGGGGGAGATCACTGAAGCTTTCTTT. Translated, it gives CASSYLGEITEAFF.

This clonotype was seen only a few times. This chain connects TRBV10-3 to TRBJ2-7; D may be TRBD1 (5 bases). The V end was cut by 2 bases, the J end by 1 base, with 9 bases between. The CDR3 extends over 14 amino acids. The germline V gene encodes CDR1 ENHRY and CDR2 SYGVKD. The CDR3 nucleotides are TGTGCCATCAGTGAGGGGGCAGGGTCCTACGAGCAGTACTTC. Its protein is CAISEGAGSYEQYF.

This clonotype has ten or more counts. The chain combines TRBV9 with TRBJ2-2, with a tentative D call TRBD1 (6 bases). The germline V and J ends were trimmed by 3 bases and 3 bases, with 15 bases remaining between them. The CDR3 runs 16 residues. Germline CDR1 SGDLS, CDR2 YYNGEE. In DNA, the CDR3 is TGTGCCAGCAGCGCCCAGGGCAGGGGAGACACCGGGGAGCTGTTTTTT. This codes for CASSAQGRGDTGELFF.

Only a few counts were recorded for this clonotype. The chain combines TRBV5-1 with TRBJ2-1; D gene uncertain. This CDR3 comprises 12 residues. In germline, CDR1 is SGHRS, CDR2 YFSETQ. V was trimmed by 0 bases and J by 12 bases, leaving 10 bases between them. The CDR3 region has the DNA TGCGCCAGCAGCTTGGAGGGTATAGGGCAGTTCTTC. Residues: CASSLEGIGQFF. Drawing the rest from reference TRBV5-1 and TRBJ2-1, the complete variable domain is KAGVTQTPRYLIKTRGQQVTLSCSPISGHRSVSWYQQTPGQGLQFLFEYFSETQRNKGNFPGRFSGRQFSNSRSEMNVSTLELGDSALYLCASSLEGIGQFFGPGTRLTVL.

This clonotype showed up just a few times. The J gene is TRBJ1-3, the V gene TRBV11-2; D is unclear. CDR3 length: 12 residues. V shed 8 bases and J shed 4 bases, with 9 bases lying between them. Germline V gene lookup returns CDR1 SGHAT and CDR2 FQNNGV. CDR3 amino acids: CASYSLGNTIYF. For the CDR3, the DNA is TGTGCCAGCTATTCGCTCGGAAACACCATATATTTT.

This clonotype was observed many times. The V call is TRBV28, the J call TRBJ2-1, with 7 bases identical to TRBD1. The CDR3 has 15 residues. The germline V gene has CDR1 MDHEN and CDR2 SYDVKM. Germline trimming cut 6 bases from V and 2 bases from J; bases unmatched to any gene: 7. The chain's CDR3 is CASSPIDRAYNEQFF. Written as DNA, the CDR3 is TGTGCCAGCAGCCCAATTGACAGGGCCTACAATGAGCAGTTCTTC.

This clonotype was observed many times. J is TRBJ2-3 and V is TRBV6-2 or TRBV6-3; D is unresolved. CDR3 length equals 12 residues. CDR1 is MNHEY, CDR2 SVGEGT, per germline. V was cut by 5 bases and J by 5 bases, with 8 bases left in between. The CDR3 nucleotides are TGTGCCAGCAGTAATCCGGGAGATACGCAGTATTTT. Its protein is CASSNPGDTQYF.